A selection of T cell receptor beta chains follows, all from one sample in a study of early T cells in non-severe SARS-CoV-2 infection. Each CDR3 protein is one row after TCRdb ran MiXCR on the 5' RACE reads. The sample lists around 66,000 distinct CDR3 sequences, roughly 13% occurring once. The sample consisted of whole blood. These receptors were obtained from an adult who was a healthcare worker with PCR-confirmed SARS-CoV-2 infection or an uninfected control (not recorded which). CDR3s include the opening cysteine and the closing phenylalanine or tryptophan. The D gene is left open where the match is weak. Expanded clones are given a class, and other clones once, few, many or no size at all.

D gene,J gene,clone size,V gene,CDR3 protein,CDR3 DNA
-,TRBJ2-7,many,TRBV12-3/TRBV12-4,CASSLARVPSDPYEQYF,TGTGCCAGCAGTTTGGCCCGGGTACCTAGCGATCCCTACGAGCAGTACTTC
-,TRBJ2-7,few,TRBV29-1,CSGSYGLEQYF,TGCAGCGGCTCGTATGGTCTCGAGCAGTACTTC
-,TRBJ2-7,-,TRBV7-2,CASSPSGAPPYEQYF,TGTGCCAGCAGCCCGTCAGGGGCCCCACCCTACGAGCAGTACTTC
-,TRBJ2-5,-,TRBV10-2,CASLGLPVQETQYF,TGCGCCAGCCTTGGACTCCCGGTCCAAGAGACCCAGTACTTC
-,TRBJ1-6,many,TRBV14,CASSQETGNSPLHF,TGTGCCAGCAGCCAAGAAACAGGAAATTCACCCCTCCACTTT
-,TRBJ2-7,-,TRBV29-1,CSAWGTSYEQYF,TGCAGCGCGTGGGGGACCAGCTACGAGCAGTACTTC
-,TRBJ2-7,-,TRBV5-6,CASSQSRDQYF,TGTGCCAGCAGCCAAAGCCGGGACCAGTACTTC
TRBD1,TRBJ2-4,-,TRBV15,CATSRDHMGQGLAKNIQYF,TGTGCCACCAGCAGAGACCACATGGGACAGGGACTAGCCAAAAACATTCAGTACTTC
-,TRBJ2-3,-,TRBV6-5,CASSALGAGTDTQYF,TGTGCCAGCAGTGCCCTGGGGGCGGGCACAGATACGCAGTATTTT
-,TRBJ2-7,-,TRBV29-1,CSVTVLGKQYF,TGCAGCGTTACCGTCTTGGGGAAGCAGTACTTC
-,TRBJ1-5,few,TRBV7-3,CASSSLGGPQHF,TGTGCCAGCAGCTCCCTGGGTGGACCCCAGCATTTT
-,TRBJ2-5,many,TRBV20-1,CSARLTDTQYF,TGCAGTGCTCGTCTCACAGACACCCAGTACTTC
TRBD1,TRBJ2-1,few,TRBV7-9,CASSFGTGNEQFF,TGTGCCAGCAGCTTTGGGACAGGCAATGAGCAGTTCTTC
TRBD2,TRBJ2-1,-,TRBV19,CASRVGGGNEQFF,TGTGCCAGTAGGGTTGGCGGGGGGAATGAGCAGTTCTTC
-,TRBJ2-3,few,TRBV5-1,CASSLGTVGTDTQYF,TGCGCCAGCAGCTTGGGGACAGTTGGGACAGATACGCAGTATTTT
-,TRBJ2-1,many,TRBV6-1,CASSLLGPSSYNEQFF,TGTGCCAGCAGTCTCCTGGGGCCTAGCTCCTACAATGAGCAGTTCTTC
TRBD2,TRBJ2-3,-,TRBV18,CASSPGLAGTVDTQYF,TGTGCCAGCTCACCAGGACTAGCGGGAACGGTAGATACGCAGTATTTT
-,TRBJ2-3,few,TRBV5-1,CASSLPGEETQYF,TGCGCCAGCAGCTTGCCAGGGGAGGAGACGCAGTATTTT
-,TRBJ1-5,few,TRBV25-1,CASSESQYQPQHF,TGTGCCAGCAGTGAGAGTCAGTATCAGCCCCAGCATTTT
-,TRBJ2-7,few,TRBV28,CASSLLGPGEQYF,TGTGCCAGCAGTTTGCTAGGGCCGGGGGAGCAGTACTTC
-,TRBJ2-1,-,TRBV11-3,CASSLRGGEQFF,TGTGCCAGCAGCTTGAGGGGAGGTGAGCAGTTCTTC
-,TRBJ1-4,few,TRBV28,CASSPTDSFNEKLFF,TGTGCCAGCAGTCCAACGGACAGTTTTAATGAAAAACTGTTTTTT
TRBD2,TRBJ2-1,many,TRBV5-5,CASSLGLAAYNEQFF,TGTGCCAGCAGCTTGGGGCTAGCGGCCTACAATGAGCAGTTCTTC
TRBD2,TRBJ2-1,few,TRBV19,CASSLGQGLAGGISYNEQFF,TGTGCCAGTAGTTTGGGACAGGGCCTAGCGGGAGGAATCTCCTACAATGAGCAGTTCTTC
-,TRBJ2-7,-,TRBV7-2,CASSPGAGRIGHEQYF,TGTGCCAGCAGCCCCGGGGCAGGTCGGATAGGGCACGAGCAGTACTTC
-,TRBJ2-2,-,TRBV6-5,CASSNELRNTGELFF,TGTGCCAGCAGCAACGAACTCAGAAACACCGGGGAGCTGTTTTTT
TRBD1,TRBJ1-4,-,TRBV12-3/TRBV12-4,CASSTGQGRANEKLFF,TGTGCCAGCAGTACGGGACAGGGTCGAGCTAATGAAAAACTGTTTTTT
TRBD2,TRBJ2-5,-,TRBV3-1,CASSRRLAGIQETQYF,TGTGCCAGCAGCCGGCGACTAGCGGGGATCCAAGAGACCCAGTACTTC
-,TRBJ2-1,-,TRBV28,CASSLGLTSQQFF,TGTGCCAGCAGCTTAGGCCTAACATCTCAGCAGTTCTTC
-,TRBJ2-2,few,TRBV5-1,CASSLVVRKAGELFF,TGCGCCAGCAGCTTGGTAGTTCGGAAGGCCGGGGAGCTGTTTTTT
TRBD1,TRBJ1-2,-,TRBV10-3,CAITPGQYGYTF,TGTGCCATCACCCCGGGACAGTATGGCTACACCTTC
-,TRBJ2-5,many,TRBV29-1,CSGRREETQYF,TGCAGCGGTCGGCGGGAAGAGACCCAGTACTTC
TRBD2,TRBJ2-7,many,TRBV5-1,CASSYSGLAGGYEQYF,TGCGCCAGCAGCTACTCCGGACTAGCGGGAGGCTACGAGCAGTACTTC
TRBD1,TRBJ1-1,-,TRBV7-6,CASSLGGQGAAYTEAFF,TGTGCCAGCAGCTTAGGGGGACAGGGAGCTGCGTACACTGAAGCTTTCTTT
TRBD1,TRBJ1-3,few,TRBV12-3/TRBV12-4,CASRRDSSGNTIYF,TGTGCCAGCAGACGGGACAGCTCTGGAAACACCATATATTTT
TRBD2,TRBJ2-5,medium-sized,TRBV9,CASSAEISGRGGTQYF,TGTGCCAGCAGCGCGGAGATTAGCGGGAGGGGCGGGACCCAGTACTTC
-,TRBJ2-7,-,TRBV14,CASSPRQTYEQYF,TGTGCCAGCAGCCCTCGGCAAACCTACGAGCAGTACTTC
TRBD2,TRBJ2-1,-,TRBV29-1,CSVVIGGRRYNEQFF,TGCAGCGTTGTCATCGGCGGGAGACGATACAATGAGCAGTTCTTC
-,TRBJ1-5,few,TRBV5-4,CASSAGRAQPQHF,TGTGCCAGCAGCGCAGGGCGCGCTCAGCCCCAGCATTTT
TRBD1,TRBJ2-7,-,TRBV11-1,CASSSGTGAYEQYF,TGTGCCAGCAGCTCCGGGACAGGGGCCTACGAGCAGTACTTC
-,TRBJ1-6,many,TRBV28,CASTRAGNSPLHF,TGTGCCAGCACCCGGGCGGGTAATTCACCCCTCCACTTT
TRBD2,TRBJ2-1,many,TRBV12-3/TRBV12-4,CASTLGGAHNEQFF,TGTGCCAGCACCTTGGGAGGGGCCCACAATGAGCAGTTCTTC
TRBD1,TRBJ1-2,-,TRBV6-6,CTSSGTVDSYGYTF,TGTACCAGTAGCGGGACAGTCGACTCCTATGGCTACACCTTC
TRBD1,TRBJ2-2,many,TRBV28,CASSPTGVGGELFF,TGTGCCAGCAGTCCCACAGGGGTTGGCGGGGAGCTGTTTTTT
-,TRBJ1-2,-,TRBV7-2,CASSPNRQSYYGYTF,TGTGCCAGCAGCCCGAATAGACAGTCCTACTATGGCTACACCTTC
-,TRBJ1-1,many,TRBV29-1,CSVEGADTEAFF,TGCAGCGTTGAGGGAGCGGACACTGAAGCTTTCTTT
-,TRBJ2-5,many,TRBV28,CASSFRGTQYF,TGTGCCAGCAGTTTTAGAGGGACCCAGTACTTC
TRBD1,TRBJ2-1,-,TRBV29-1,CSGDRGLDEQFF,TGCAGCGGCGACAGGGGGCTGGATGAGCAGTTCTTC
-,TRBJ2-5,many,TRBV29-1,CSVDHSQETQYF,TGCAGCGTTGATCACAGCCAAGAGACCCAGTACTTC
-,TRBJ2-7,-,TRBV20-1,CSARQKTYEQYF,TGCAGTGCAAGACAGAAGACCTACGAGCAGTACTTC
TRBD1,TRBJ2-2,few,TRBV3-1,CASSQVKFVQGARGTGELFF,TGTGCCAGCAGCCAAGTAAAGTTTGTCCAGGGGGCGCGGGGCACCGGGGAGCTGTTTTTT
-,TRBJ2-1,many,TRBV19,CASSTPREGKDEQFF,TGTGCCAGTAGTACCCCTCGGGAAGGGAAGGATGAGCAGTTCTTC
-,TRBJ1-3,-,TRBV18,CASSPEGLSGNTIYF,TGTGCCAGCTCACCTGAGGGCTTATCTGGAAACACCATATATTTT
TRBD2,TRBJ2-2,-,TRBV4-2,CASSPSVGGRDTGELFF,TGTGCCAGCAGCCCTTCGGTCGGCGGGAGGGACACCGGGGAGCTGTTTTTT
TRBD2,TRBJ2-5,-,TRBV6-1,CASSEAGLGWETQYF,TGTGCCAGCAGTGAGGCGGGACTAGGGTGGGAGACCCAGTACTTC